The sequence of this T cell receptor beta chain was determined in a study of T-cell reconstitution after alpha-beta-depleted transplantation in children (dated by TCRdb to 2015 to 2016). Some background on the complete study: T-cell immune reconstitution after TCRalphabeta/CD19-depleted allogeneic hematopoietic cell transplantation in children was quantitatively tracked in the study by means of TCR repertoire profiling. Results the study describes overall, beyond this receptor: Over subsequent months, a decline in hyperexpanded clone frequencies was noted, and after one year, T-cell counts and TCRbeta diversity were mostly ascribed to newly produced T cells. In some patients, the high TCRbeta diversity seen at day 60 was put down to recipient T cells and intrathymic progenitors that had survived conditioning. The apparently early recovery of alphabetaT-cell counts about two months after transplant reportedly depended on only several hundred rapidly expanded clones that came from non-depleted graft cells.

The treatment or condition label for this specimen denotes: allogeneic hematopoietic cell transplantation with graft depleted of TCRalphabeta T cells and CD19 B cells. TCRalphabeta/CD19-depleted allogeneic hematopoietic cell grafts were given to the transplant recipients, all of whom were children. In the germline V gene, CDR1 corresponds to SGHTA and CDR2 to FQGNSA. V loses 1 base, J loses 11 bases, and the germline ends lie 11 bases apart. The CDR3 has 12 amino acids, counting the end cysteine and phenylalanine. The retained sequence is limited to the CDR3, 36 bases, with the frame set at the first base. To prepare the library, PCR was applied. TCRdb records Illumina HiSeq 2500 as the sequencer. To normalize quantification of the TCRbeta repertoire, the TCR libraries were built with molecular barcoding that relied on unique molecular identifiers. TCRdb applied fastp at Q25 and MiXCR to the public reads, then kept only in-frame beta chains. Every CDR3 protein is listed once, alongside the most common genes and DNA of its rows. This sample lists about 47,000 distinct CDR3 sequences; approximately 52% were detected once. The top ten hold more than 30% of the sample.

This clonotype was counted ten times or more. Its antigen specificity is not known. No base quality values were provided; no much bigger clone lies one nucleotide off. This sequence originates from a boy younger than two with SCID, due to receive a stem cell transplant. Recombination linked TRBV7-2 to TRBJ1-1; the D gene remains uncertain. The source material was peripheral blood, sampled before TCRalphabeta/CD19-depleted stem cell transplant. The CDR3 loop reads CASSLGGGFAFF. In nucleotides, the sequence is TGTGCCAGCAGCTTAGGAGGAGGGTTCGCTTTCTTT.